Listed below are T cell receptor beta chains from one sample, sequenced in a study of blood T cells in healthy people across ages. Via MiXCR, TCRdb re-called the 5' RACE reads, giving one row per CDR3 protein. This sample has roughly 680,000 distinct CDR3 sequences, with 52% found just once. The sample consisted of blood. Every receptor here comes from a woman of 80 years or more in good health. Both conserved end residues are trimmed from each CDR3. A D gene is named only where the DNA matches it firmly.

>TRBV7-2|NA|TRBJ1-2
ASSFRNREQGYT
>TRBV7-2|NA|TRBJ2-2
ASSLRSGTTGELF
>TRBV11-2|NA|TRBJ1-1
ASSSQYGNTEAF
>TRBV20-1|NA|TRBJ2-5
SARSPIGQETQY
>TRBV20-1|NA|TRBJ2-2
SARATGTAPGELF
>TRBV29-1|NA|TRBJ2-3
SFSSGTQY
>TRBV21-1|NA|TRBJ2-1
ASSEASPGQGCYNEQF
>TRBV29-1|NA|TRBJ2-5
SVGRGSETQY
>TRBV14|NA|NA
ASSQDRVEAETQY
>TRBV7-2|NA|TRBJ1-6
ASSSRQRGSPLH
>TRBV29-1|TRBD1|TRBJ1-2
SALQGVDYGYT
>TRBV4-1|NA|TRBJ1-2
ASSHAGTLTSYGYT
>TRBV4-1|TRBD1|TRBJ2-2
ASSHSVGLTGVNTGELF
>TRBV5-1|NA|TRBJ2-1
ASGKPGNEQF
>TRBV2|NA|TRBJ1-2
ASRNDGGGYT
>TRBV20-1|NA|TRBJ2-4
SARGTLKNIQY
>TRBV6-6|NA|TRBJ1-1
ASSYDTEAF
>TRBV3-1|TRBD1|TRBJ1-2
ASSQMTGEKGGGYT
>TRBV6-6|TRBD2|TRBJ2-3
ASSPGLDLSTDTQY
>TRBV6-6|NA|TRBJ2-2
ASSNPGRETPGELF
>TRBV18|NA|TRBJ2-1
ASSRTPPSSYNEQF
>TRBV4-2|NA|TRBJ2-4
ASSHGVTGQLGIQY
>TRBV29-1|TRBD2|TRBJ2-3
SVAGILAGSTDTQY
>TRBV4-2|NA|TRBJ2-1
ASSQDVLQRAAEQF
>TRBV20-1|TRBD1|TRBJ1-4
SASNGTGQGLTNEKLF
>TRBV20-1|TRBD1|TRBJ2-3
SAGSGTGNTDTQY
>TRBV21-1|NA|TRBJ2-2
ASSKAPRSDTGELF
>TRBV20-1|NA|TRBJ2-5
SARRRGGGQETQY
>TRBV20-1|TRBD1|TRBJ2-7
SAGDRDYEQY
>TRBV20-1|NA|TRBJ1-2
SAGQQGYT
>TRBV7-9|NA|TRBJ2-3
ASSSEISTDTQY
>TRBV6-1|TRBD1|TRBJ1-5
ASRGTGGVLDSNQPQH
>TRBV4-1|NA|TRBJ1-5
ASSQLIGQMSNQPQH
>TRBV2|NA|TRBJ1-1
ASSGASRTTEAF
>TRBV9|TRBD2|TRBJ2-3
ASSVGGSGGTDTQY
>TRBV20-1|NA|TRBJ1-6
SARDQDGSPLH
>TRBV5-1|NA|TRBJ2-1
ASSSDSPGSGPNYNEQF
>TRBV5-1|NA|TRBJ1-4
ASSPYLATNEKLF
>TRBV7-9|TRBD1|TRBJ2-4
ASSPGTGMTKNIQY
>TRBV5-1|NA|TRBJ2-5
ASSLQRGARETQY
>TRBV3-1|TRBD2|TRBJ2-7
ASSQETGGGYEQY
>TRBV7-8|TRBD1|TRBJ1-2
ASSLHRGNYGYT
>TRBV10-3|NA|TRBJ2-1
AIRARDNSYNEQF
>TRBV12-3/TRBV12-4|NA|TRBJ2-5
ASSNPGPHEETQY
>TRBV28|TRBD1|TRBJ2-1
ASSLGGQNNEQF
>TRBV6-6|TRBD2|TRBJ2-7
ASSYPQSGGVRGEQY
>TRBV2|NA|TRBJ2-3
ASSPGRDLFDTQY
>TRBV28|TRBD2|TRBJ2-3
ASPPEGTSGGTDTQY
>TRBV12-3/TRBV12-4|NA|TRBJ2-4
AFTEGVAKNIQY
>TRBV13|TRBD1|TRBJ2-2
ASSSGTGETGELF
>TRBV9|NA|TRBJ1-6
ASSPGWGTGNSPLH
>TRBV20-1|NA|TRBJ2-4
SAGRPGNIQY
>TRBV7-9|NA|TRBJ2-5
ASSSDGSQETQY
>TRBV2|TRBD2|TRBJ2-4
ASNRAGGFDKQY
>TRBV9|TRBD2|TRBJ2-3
ASSPRQGRETDTQY
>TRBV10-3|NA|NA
AIRSSDRETQY
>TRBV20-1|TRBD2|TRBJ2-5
SAAVQRTSRTQY
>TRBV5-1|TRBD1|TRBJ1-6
ASSRGQGAGSPLH
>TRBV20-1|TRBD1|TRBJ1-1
SASPGQTNTEAF